Below are 5 T cell receptor beta chains sequenced from a single sample in a study of Ad26.COV2.S vaccination and SARS-CoV-2 variants. Profiling relied on immunoSEQ multiplex PCR, and the TCRdb table lists in-frame clones only, not all of them. The data show about 410,000 clones, around nine tenths seen once. Treatment here: around 19 received Ad26.COV2.S at low or high dose, single or two shots; about 5 received placebo; per-sample allocation not given. Sampling occurred on day 63 after the first vaccine or placebo injection. Source: peripheral blood, taken in a trial of Ad26.COV2.S vaccine versus placebo. Source of these receptors: a person aged 18-65 years who received the Ad26.COV2.S COVID-19 vaccine or a placebo.

This chain connects TRBV18 to TRBJ2-7; D may be TRBD1 (6 bases). CDR1 is KGHSH and CDR2 is LQKENI in the germline V gene. V lost 6 bases and J 3 bases, leaving 15 bases between the germline ends. This CDR3 region has 14 residues. CDR3 amino acids: CASSTGQNYYEQYF. The CDR3 nucleotides are TGTGCCAGCTCCACTGGACAGAACTACTACGAGCAGTACTTC.

The table lists this clone with a few counts. This chain connects TRBV9 to TRBJ1-1; no clear D. Germline CDR1 SGDLS, CDR2 YYNGEE. The CDR3 covers 14 residues. The V and J ends lost 0 bases and 1 base respectively, with 7 bases between them. The CDR3 bases are TGTGCCAGCAGCGTAGGGCAGGCGAACACTGAAGCTTTCTTT. Amino acid sequence: CASSVGQANTEAFF.

The J gene is TRBJ1-4, the V gene TRBV27; D unclear. Trimming shortened V by 4 bases and J by 4 bases, and 10 bases separated the two germline ends. Per the germline V gene, CDR1 is MNHEY and CDR2 is SMNVEV (reference sequence). The CDR3 totals 14 residues. CDR3 amino acids: CASSSAGNNEKLFF. DNA for the CDR3: TGTGCCAGCAGTTCGGCGGGTAATAATGAAAAACTGTTTTTT.

The chain employs TRBV3-1 (or the pseudogene TRBV3-2) and TRBJ2-7; D is possibly TRBD1 or TRBD2 (5 bases each). Germline loops: CDR1 LGHDT, CDR2 YNNKEL (reference sequence). The CDR3 runs 15 residues. V was cut by 8 bases and J by 3 bases, with 20 bases left in between. The CDR3, as DNA: TGTGCCAGCGGGGACCCTAGGGGTCAGGGCTACGAGCAGTACTTC. This codes for CASGDPRGQGYEQYF.

The chain links TRBV19 to TRBJ1-4; D is unclear. The CDR3 totals 15 residues. Germline V lookup: CDR1 LNHDA, CDR2 SQIVND (reference sequence). Deletions cut 1 base from V and 5 bases from J, with 11 bases between. The CDR3 coding sequence is TGTGCCAGTAGTATAGGAAAGGATCCCAATGAAAAACTGTTTTTT. This sequence encodes CASSIGKDPNEKLFF.